Given below is one T cell receptor beta chain in context. Its specific antigen is unknown. Base quality data are lacking; no much larger clone is found one base away. This sample is drawn from a study of cytomegalovirus exposure and HLA in healthy donors (dated 2017 in TCRdb). Describing the broader study: The 650 to 750 repertoires of the first cohort and the 120 validation repertoires were produced on the same platform, according to a later analysis. The study combined high-throughput TCR immunosequencing, statistical association of individual TCRs with disease status, and machine learning to predict cytomegalovirus infection status. Besides the first cohort of around 700 subjects, a separate validation cohort made up of roughly 120 different subjects was used. The aim of the study was to test whether cataloging public T cell receptors could identify signatures of past pathogen exposure.

From the germline V gene (reference sequence), CDR1 is SEHNR and CDR2 is FQNEAQ. The junction shows trimming of 2 bases on V and 3 bases on J, and the gene matches do not reach 4 bases of it. Spanning cysteine to phenylalanine, the CDR3 consists of 15 amino acids. Only the CDR3 DNA is retained, 45 bases long and in frame from the first base. The library was made by the immunoSEQ multiplex PCR assay. As for how the authors treated the data: A statistical classification framework was developed to diagnose cytomegalovirus status using the catalog of TCR beta chain sequences. TCRdb stores this immuneACCESS table with in-frame sequences only. Part of the clones is absent; in the studies checked, under half of the shortfall reflects unresolved V genes, and no reason is known for the rest. V, J and clone size are taken as reported in that table, and D and trimming were inferred from the DNA itself. This sample holds 300,000 or so clones; approximately 86% were observed only once. Clones ranked in the top ten supply over 0.9% of the sample.

Donors formed part of the validation cohort, which comprised 120 subjects and was distinct from the first cohort of roughly 600 subjects. Results the study describes overall, beyond this receptor: Subsequent analysis determined that TCRs grouped into clusters in the first cohort also showed a tendency toward co-occurrence across the 130 or so validation repertoires, and approximately 94% of cluster scores exceeded 0. A few of the identified cytomegalovirus-associated TCR beta chains were confirmed in vitro to be specific for cytomegalovirus antigens. Across donors, most TCR sequences were observed very rarely, whereas some public TCRs were present in many individuals. It was suggested by the authors that the approach could potentially be generalized to other disease states and immunological phenotypes. The validation cohort had no HLA typing available for a later analysis, so co-occurrence within that cohort was assessed over all 130 or so repertoires. In both the original and validation cohorts, the classifier was reported to diagnose cytomegalovirus status with high specificity and sensitivity. The study listed 170 or so TCR beta chains as associated with cytomegalovirus.

The rearranged chain carries TRBV7-9 and TRBJ2-7, and TRBD2 aligns with 10 junction nucleotides. Sequenced: PBMCs. The sequence derives from a man aged 30 to 45 in good health and CMV-seronegative. Read as DNA, the sequence is TGTGCCAGCAGCTTAAATAGCGGGGGGAACTACGAGCAGTACTTC. Its translation is CASSLNSGGNYEQYF.